The subject of this entry is one T cell receptor beta chain. Germline V gene sequence: CDR1 SGHAT, CDR2 FQNNGV. This CDR3 has 14 residues. V was clipped by 4 bases and J by 1 base, with 7 bases between them. The PCR ran on 60 Vbeta and 13 Jbeta primers. TCRdb keeps only in-frame clones here, not all; method: immunoSEQ multiplex PCR. The table shows some 140,000 clones, with 77% occurring only once. The data were taken from a study of cytomegalovirus exposure and HLA in healthy donors. The genes are TRBV11-2 and TRBJ2-2; no firm D call. This receptor was identified in a woman aged 55-70 years in good health and CMV-seronegative. Sequences were obtained from PBMCs. The CDR3 region is CASSSSGNTGELFF. Written as DNA, the CDR3 is TGTGCCAGCAGCTCCTCGGGGAACACCGGGGAGCTGTTTTTT.